Each of the 10 T cell receptor beta chains below was sequenced from the same sample in a study of cytomegalovirus exposure and HLA in healthy donors. Researchers ran the PCR with 60 Vbeta and 13 Jbeta primers. Some clones are missing from TCRdb's copy, which holds only in-frame ones; the method was immunoSEQ multiplex PCR. The sample records around 200,000 clones, 65% to 90% being singletons. The sample was PBMCs. These receptors all come from a man aged 40-49 years in good health and CMV-seropositive.

The chain recombines TRBV4-1 with TRBJ2-7; the D gene is possibly TRBD1 (6 bases). The V and J ends lost 3 bases and 5 bases respectively, with 23 bases between them. This CDR3 is 17 amino acids long. Germline CDR1 MGHRA, CDR2 YSYEKL. DNA for the CDR3: TGCGCCAGCAGCCACCCACCTCCCCTGACAGGAAAAAACGAGCAGTACTTC. Translated, it gives CASSHPPPLTGKNEQYF.

The genes are TRBV21-1 and TRBJ1-4; the table's TRBD1 call for D was not verified on the DNA. TRBV21-1 represents a pseudogene. CDR3 length equals 13 residues. CDR3 coding DNA: TGTGCCAGCAGCACAGGACAGGTTGAAAAACTGTTTTTT. Protein product: CASSTGQVEKLFF.

This rearrangement joins TRBV11-1 to TRBJ2-5, with D possibly being TRBD2 (6 bases). The V end lost 5 bases, the J end lost 0 bases, and 13 bases lay between the germline ends. The length of the CDR3 is 15 residues. The germline V gene encodes CDR1 SGHAT and CDR2 FQDESV (reference sequence). The CDR3 sequence: CASSAGPTYQETQYF. The CDR3 DNA reads TGTGCCAGCAGCGCGGGACCTACTTACCAAGAGACCCAGTACTTC.

This clone was counted between two and nine times. The rearrangement links TRBV2 to TRBJ1-1; D gene ambiguous. Germline lookup yields CDR1 SNHLY and CDR2 FYNNEI. V was clipped by 2 bases and J by 3 bases, with 7 bases between them. This CDR3 comprises 13 residues. The CDR3 spells CASSEMRDTEAFF. CDR3 coding DNA: TGTGCCAGCAGTGAAATGAGGGACACTGAAGCTTTCTTT.

This clone showed up just a few times. The J gene is TRBJ2-5, the V gene TRBV7-3; 7 bases are shared with TRBD2. After removal of 1 base from V and 7 bases from J, the junction contained 3 bases not matched to a gene. Per germline, CDR1 SGHTA and CDR2 FQGTGA. The CDR3 has 13 amino acids. The CDR3, as DNA: TGTGCCAGCAGCTTAAACGGGGAGGGGACCCAGTACTTC. Translating gives CASSLNGEGTQYF. Drawing the rest from reference TRBV7-3 and TRBJ2-5, the complete variable domain is GAGVSQTPSNKVTEKGKYVELRCDPISGHTALYWYRQSLGQGPEFLIYFQGTGAADDSGLPNDRFFAVRPEGSVSTLKIQRTERGDSAVYLCASSLNGEGTQYFGPGTRLLVL.

V is TRBV7-3 and J is TRBJ2-1; D is perhaps TRBD1 (5 bases). The V gene's germline CDR1 is SGHTA and CDR2 FQGTGA. This CDR3 is built from 13 residues. Trimming cost V 5 bases and J 9 bases, with 14 bases left between them. This CDR3 is CASSQLGVSEQFF. Written as DNA, the CDR3 is TGTGCCAGCAGCCAATTAGGGGTTTCTGAGCAGTTCTTC.

The count of this clone is one. J is TRBJ2-2 and V is TRBV6-5; 8 positions agree with TRBD1. After removal of 5 bases from V and 5 bases from J, the junction contained 7 bases not matched to a gene. CDR1 and CDR2 from the germline V gene are MNHEY and SVGAGI. The CDR3 is 15 amino acids. In DNA, the CDR3 is TGTGCCAGCAGTCGCCAGGGGGCACGTACCGGGGAGCTGTTTTTT. It yields the protein CASSRQGARTGELFF.

The chain carries TRBV4-3 and TRBJ1-1; TRBD1 might be the D (5 bases). Trimming left V 1 base short and J 3 bases short, with 9 bases between. Germline values: CDR1 LGHNA, CDR2 YSLEER. This CDR3 region has 14 residues. The CDR3 DNA reads TGCGCCAGCAGCCAAGGACAGTTATACACTGAAGCTTTCTTT. It translates to CASSQGQLYTEAFF.

This clone was picked up a small number of times. V is TRBV27 and J is TRBJ1-1; D not resolved. The CDR3 extends over 11 amino acids. V was clipped by 10 bases and J by 6 bases, with 12 bases between them. Germline V gene sequence: CDR1 MNHEY, CDR2 SMNVEV (reference sequence). The CDR3 loop reads CATLGRAEAFF. CDR3 DNA sequence: TGTGCCACCCTAGGCCGGGCTGAAGCTTTCTTT.

The CDR3 protein is CASSVYQGGEQFF. CDR3 DNA: TGTGCCAGCAGTGTGTACCAGGGGGGTGAGCAGTTCTTC. The genes are TRBV27 and TRBJ2-1, with a weak D call TRBD1 (7 bases). V lost 5 bases and J 9 bases, leaving 14 bases between the germline ends. The CDR3 spans 13 residues. CDR1 and CDR2 from the germline V gene are MNHEY and SMNVEV (reference sequence).